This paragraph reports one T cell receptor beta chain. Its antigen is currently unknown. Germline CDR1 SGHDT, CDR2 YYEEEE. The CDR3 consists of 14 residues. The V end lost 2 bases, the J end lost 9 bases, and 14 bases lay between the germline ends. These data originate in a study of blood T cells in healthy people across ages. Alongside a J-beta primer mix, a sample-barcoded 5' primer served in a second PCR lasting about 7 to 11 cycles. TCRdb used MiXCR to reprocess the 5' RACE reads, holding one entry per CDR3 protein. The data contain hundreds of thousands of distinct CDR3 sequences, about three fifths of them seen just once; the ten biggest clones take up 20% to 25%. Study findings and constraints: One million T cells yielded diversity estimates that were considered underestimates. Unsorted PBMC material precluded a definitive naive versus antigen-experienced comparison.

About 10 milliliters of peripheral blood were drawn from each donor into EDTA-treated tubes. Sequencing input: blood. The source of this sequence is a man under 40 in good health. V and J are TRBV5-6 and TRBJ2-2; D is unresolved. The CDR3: CASSFPSESRELFF. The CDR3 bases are TGTGCCAGCAGCTTTCCTTCGGAGTCGAGGGAGCTGTTTTTT.